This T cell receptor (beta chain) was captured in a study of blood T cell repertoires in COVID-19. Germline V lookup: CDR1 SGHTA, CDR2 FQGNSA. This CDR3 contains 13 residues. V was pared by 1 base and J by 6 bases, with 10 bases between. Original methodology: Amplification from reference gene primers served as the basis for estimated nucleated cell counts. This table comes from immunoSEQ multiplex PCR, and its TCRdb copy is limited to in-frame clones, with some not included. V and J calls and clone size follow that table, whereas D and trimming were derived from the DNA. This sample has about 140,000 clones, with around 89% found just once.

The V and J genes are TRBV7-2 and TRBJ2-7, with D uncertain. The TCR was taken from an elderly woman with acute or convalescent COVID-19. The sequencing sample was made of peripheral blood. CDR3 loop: CASSLVSQREQYF. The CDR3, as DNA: TGTGCCAGCAGCTTAGTCTCTCAGCGCGAGCAGTACTTC.